This T cell receptor beta chain is drawn from a study of T cell responses to AZD1222 COVID-19 vaccine. Study results and caveats: Two AZD1222 administrations were followed by greater Spike-specific TCR breadth and depth. Repertoires were collected only later (after the peak T cell response had occurred).

Regarding this clone: Its antigen is not known.

The V end lost 3 bases, the J end lost 4 bases, and 13 bases lay between the germline ends. CDR3 length: 14 residues. CDR1 and CDR2 from the germline V gene are SGDLS and YYNGEE. The assay was immunoSEQ multiplex PCR, and TCRdb's table has in-frame clones only and misses some. The sample records about 150,000 clones, roughly nine tenths being singletons. The chain has TRBV9 and TRBJ1-1; weak D call: TRBD1 (6 bases). This receptor was identified in an adult in good health. The starting material was peripheral blood, obtained on day 0 of AZD1222 vaccination. Here the CDR3 reads CASSDQTGLTEAFF. CDR3 DNA: TGTGCCAGCAGCGACCAGACAGGACTCACTGAAGCTTTCTTT.